This T cell receptor (beta chain) was captured in a study of blood T cell repertoires in COVID-19. Study summary: Researchers got acute and convalescent COVID-19 samples from the United States, Italy and Spain.

The CDR3 consists of 14 residues. Germline V gene lookup returns CDR1 SQVTM and CDR2 ANQGSEA. J lost 8 bases, V lost 3 bases, and 9 bases had no gene match. Original methodology: Amplified reference gene primers provided the basis for estimating nucleated cell counts. The method was immunoSEQ multiplex PCR; TCRdb's version includes in-frame clones alone and lacks a portion of them. From that table come the V and J calls and clone size; the DNA was used to work out D and trimming. The table has about 230,000 clones, approximately 83% seen once. This clonotype was obtained from a man between 40 and 49 years old with acute or convalescent COVID-19. V gene TRBV29-1 combines with J gene TRBJ1-1, with TRBD1 matching 10 bases. What was sequenced was peripheral blood. CDR3: CSVDLTGGASEAFF. The CDR3 nucleotides are TGCAGCGTTGACTTGACAGGGGGCGCCTCCGAAGCTTTCTTT.